This TCR beta chain was identified during a study of T cell responses to AZD1222 COVID-19 vaccine. At the level of the study: Second-dose groups at about 4 or about 12 weeks were pooled.

Trimming shortened V by 6 bases and J by 2 bases, and 14 bases separated the two germline ends. This CDR3 contains 14 residues. Germline lookup yields CDR1 MNHEY and CDR2 SVGAGI. Note on this clone: Its antigen is currently unknown.

The study's findings and limits: Spike-specific TCR depth and breadth grew after two AZD1222 doses. Recipients of AZD1222 seropositive at baseline numbered only 6 or 7. Spike was spanned by vaccine-associated CD4 TCRs, which were dominant at 160-218 and 743-854.

Assay used: immunoSEQ multiplex PCR; TCRdb lists only in-frame clones, some missing. The table has around 190,000 clones, 88% seen once. This receptor was taken from an adult in good health. The sample was peripheral blood, taken on day 0 of AZD1222 vaccination. This sequence joins TRBV6-5 and TRBJ2-7; tentatively, D is TRBD1 (6 bases). The CDR3 coding sequence is TGTGCCAGCAGCCCAGGACAGCCGACCTACGAGCAGTACTTC. Translating gives CASSPGQPTYEQYF.